The rows below give T cell receptor beta chains drawn from one sample of a study of blood T cell repertoires in COVID-19. The method was immunoSEQ multiplex PCR; TCRdb's version includes in-frame clones alone and lacks a portion of them. The table shows roughly 8,600 clones, with approximately 88% occurring only once. The sequencing input was peripheral blood. These receptors all stem from a human donor with active COVID-19. The donor label of this sample is uncertain. CDR3s include the opening cysteine and the closing phenylalanine or tryptophan.

TRBJ2-3 TRBV4-1 CASQGRGTDTQYF
TRBJ1-1 TRBV5-5 CASSLGSYTEAFF
TRBJ2-1 TRBV5-1 CASSPAVSYNEQFF
TRBJ1-4 TRBV5-6 CASSLKTSGNEKLFF
TRBJ1-5 TRBV6-6 CASRGATGDQPQHF
TRBJ2-1 TRBV5-4 CASSFAAGLNEQFF
TRBJ2-5 TRBV3-1/TRBV3-2 CASRETGSQETQYF
TRBJ2-7 TRBV2 CASTGRGGYEQYF
TRBJ2-7 TRBV5-5 CASSVQGPGEQYF
TRBJ2-2 TRBV4-3 CASSQDDRATGELFF
TRBJ2-7 TRBV25-1 CASSANFGYEQYF
TRBJ2-1 TRBV24-1 CATSQGRSSYNEQFF
TRBJ2-5 TRBV12-3/TRBV12-4 CASSSTQLGAQYF
TRBJ2-2 TRBV6-5 CASSYTGRVVGELFF
TRBJ2-7 TRBV28 CASINRATYEQYF
TRBJ2-7 TRBV28 CASSLRGASYEQYF
TRBJ1-4 TRBV19 CASSMILGQGENEKLFF
TRBJ1-1 TRBV5-6 CASSSTGLEAFF
TRBJ1-3 TRBV28 CASSLWAPFSGNTIYF
TRBJ2-7 TRBV11-2 CASSHGTDEQYF
TRBJ1-2 TRBV18 CASSLGPDRDDGYTF
TRBJ2-7 TRBV7-2 CASSLARIEQYF
TRBJ1-5 TRBV19 CASQTGVSGNQPQHF
TRBJ1-2 TRBV4-2 CASSQEPGLVSGYTF
TRBJ2-5 TRBV7-9 CANQGLPGETQYF
TRBJ1-1 TRBV27 CASSTAGGNTEAFF
TRBJ2-7 TRBV5-4 CASSLGLEAGRYEQYF
TRBJ1-6 TRBV7-8 CASSLVSGYNSPLHF
TRBJ2-7 TRBV7-3 CASSLTGTSPSEQYF
TRBJ2-7 TRBV19 CASSTGTSYEQYF
TRBJ2-7 TRBV6-5 CASSYSIGQGYEQYF
TRBJ2-1 TRBV6-5 CASSSGSGSSYNEQFF
TRBJ2-5 TRBV7-7 CASSPRAKAETQYF